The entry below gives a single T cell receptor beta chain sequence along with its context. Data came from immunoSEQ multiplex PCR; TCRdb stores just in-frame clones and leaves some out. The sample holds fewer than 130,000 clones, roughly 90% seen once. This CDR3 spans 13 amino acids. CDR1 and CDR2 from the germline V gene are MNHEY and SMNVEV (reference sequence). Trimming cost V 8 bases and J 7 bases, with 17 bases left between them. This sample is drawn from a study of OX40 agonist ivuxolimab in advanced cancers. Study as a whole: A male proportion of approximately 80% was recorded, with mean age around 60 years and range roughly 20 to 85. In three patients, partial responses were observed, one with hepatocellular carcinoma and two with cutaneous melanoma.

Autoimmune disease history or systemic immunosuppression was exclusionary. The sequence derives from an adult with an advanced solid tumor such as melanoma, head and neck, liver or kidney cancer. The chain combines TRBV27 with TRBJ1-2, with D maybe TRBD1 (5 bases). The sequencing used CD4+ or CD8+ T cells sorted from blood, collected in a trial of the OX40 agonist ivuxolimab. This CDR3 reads CASWDGGFFGYTF. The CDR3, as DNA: TGTGCCAGCTGGGACGGGGGATTTTTTGGCTACACCTTC.